The 7 T cell receptor beta chains reported below all come from one sample, sequenced in a study of T cells in Graves' hyperthyroidism and ophthalmopathy. What was amplified from RNA transcripts were TCR beta CDR3 regions. A set of HTBI primers served as the primers for a first-round RT-PCR of the TCR CDR3. Via MiXCR, TCRdb re-called the multiplex PCR reads, giving one row per CDR3 protein. The sample gives around 700,000 distinct CDR3 sequences, approximately 18% of which show up once; approximately 15% is in the top ten. Material for sequencing was blood. These receptors were taken from a woman in her forties or fifties with Graves' hyperthyroidism that later progressed to Graves' ophthalmopathy.

Details on this clonotype: Without the conserved terminal phenylalanine or tryptophan, this CDR3 likely stems from a read error. V is TRBV6-1 and J is TRBJ1-1, with a tentative D call TRBD1 (5 bases). CDR3 length: 13 amino acids. CDR1 is MNHNS and CDR2 is SASEGT in the germline V gene. V gave up 8 bases and J gave up 0 bases, with 10 bases separating them. CDR3 in amino acids: CASWGRMNTEAFL. DNA for the CDR3: TGTGCCAGCTGGGGACGGATGAACACTGAAGCTTTCCTT.

The gene calls are TRBV7-7 and TRBJ1-4; a weak D match, TRBD1 (5 bases). In germline, CDR1 is SSHAT, CDR2 FNYEAQ (reference sequence). The CDR3 totals 16 residues. The V end lost 2 bases, the J end lost 5 bases, and 15 bases lay between the germline ends. In DNA form, the CDR3 reads TGTGCCAGCAGCTTATTAATTCCGGGGCAAAATGAAAAACTGTTTTTT. This gives the protein CASSLLIPGQNEKLFF.

The table lists this clonotype with a few counts. The V gene is TRBV10-3, the J gene TRBJ1-2; no clear D gene. Looked up from germline, CDR1 is ENHRY and CDR2 is SYGVKD. This CDR3 is built from 12 residues. V lost 4 bases and J 8 bases, leaving 11 bases between the germline ends. The CDR3 here is CAISVSDQGYTF. The CDR3 DNA reads TGTGCCATCAGTGTCAGCGATCAGGGCTACACCTTC.

The chain employs TRBV6-2 or TRBV6-3 and TRBJ2-3; a possible D gene is TRBD2 (6 bases). Germline CDR1 MNHEY, CDR2 SVGEGT. This CDR3 region has 15 residues. The V gene lost 6 bases and the J gene lost 5 bases, with 18 bases spanning the gap. CDR3 sequence (DNA): TGTGCCAGCAGGCTAATCGGGACTCCCCAAGATACGCAGTATTTT. Translating it yields CASRLIGTPQDTQYF.

Many counts were recorded for this clonotype. This CDR3 is CASSSQGTNNSPLHF. In nucleotides, the CDR3 is TGTGCCAGCAGCTCCCAGGGAACCAATAATTCACCCCTCCACTTT. This chain connects TRBV11-2 to TRBJ1-6, with D perhaps TRBD1 (5 bases). V shed 4 bases and J shed 5 bases, with 12 bases lying between them. The CDR3 runs to 15 residues. Per the germline V gene, CDR1 is SGHAT and CDR2 is FQNNGV.

The genes are TRBV15 and TRBJ1-2; D is undetermined. Germline loops: CDR1 LNHNV, CDR2 YYDKDF (reference sequence). Trimming removed 5 bases at V and 0 bases at J, with 13 bases between. CDR3 length: 15 amino acids. The CDR3 DNA follows: TGTGCCACCAGCCGAGCCCTTACATCTAACTATGGCTACACCTTC. Protein product: CATSRALTSNYGYTF. The full variable domain, its missing parts supplied by reference TRBV15 and TRBJ1-2, is DAMVIQNPRYQVTQFGKPVTLSCSQTLNHNVMYWYQQKSSQAPKLLFHYYDKDFNNEADTPDNFQSRRPNTSFCFLDIRSPGLGDTAMYLCATSRALTSNYGYTFGSGTRLTVV.

In its sample, this clonotype was seen many times. Here the CDR3 reads CASSPRLAGGRSQETQYF. CDR3 sequence (DNA): TGTGCCAGCAGCCCCCGACTAGCGGGGGGGCGAAGCCAAGAGACCCAGTACTTC. The gene calls are TRBV7-9 and TRBJ2-5; TRBD2 matches at 14 bases. This CDR3 is built from 18 residues. CDR1 SEHNR and CDR2 FQNEAQ come from the germline V gene (reference sequence). V lost 5 bases and J lost 1; bases outside the gene matches: 9.